This T cell receptor beta chain was captured in a study of cytomegalovirus exposure and HLA in healthy donors. This PCR relied on a set of 60 Vbeta primers and 13 Jbeta primers. The assay was immunoSEQ multiplex PCR, and TCRdb's table has in-frame clones only and misses some. Here the sample spans some 140,000 clones, around 79% being singletons. A few counts support this clone. What it binds is unknown. Whole-study findings and limits: Prediction of most subjects' HLA-A and HLA-B alleles by TCR beta sequences was reportedly accurate.

This sequence was found in a man between 40 and 49 years old in good health and CMV-seropositive. What was sequenced was PBMCs.

CDR3 nucleotide sequence: TGTGCCAGCAGTTTTGGCGGGAGCAAATACAATGAGCAGTTCTTC. Residues: CASSFGGSKYNEQFF. The genes are TRBV27 and TRBJ2-1; 7 nucleotides line up with TRBD2. The CDR3 totals 15 residues. With V trimmed by 3 bases and J by 4 bases, 6 bases remained unmatched. Per germline, CDR1 MNHEY and CDR2 SMNVEV (reference sequence).